This is a list of T cell receptor beta chains from one sample in a study of T cell responses to AZD1222 COVID-19 vaccine. Libraries were prepared by immunoSEQ multiplex PCR; TCRdb keeps only in-frame clonotypes and omits some of them. The table records tens of thousands of clones, nearly 90% of them present only once. Specimen: peripheral blood, collected on day 0 of AZD1222 vaccination. These receptors were collected from an adult in good health. Both conserved end residues are part of each CDR3. The D gene is left open where the match is weak. Some rows have no size entry. The others give once, few or many, or a class for an expanded clone.

. TRBJ1-1 TRBD1 TRBV18 TGTGCCAGCTCACCCCTCCGGGACAGGTACACTGAAGCTTTCTTT CASSPLRDRYTEAFF
. TRBJ2-1 . TRBV12-3/TRBV12-4 TGTGCCAGCAGTTTTTATCCATACAATGAGCAGTTCTTC CASSFYPYNEQFF
. TRBJ1-2 . TRBV18 TGTGCCAGCTCACCCCGGGGAGACGGGGTCGACTATGGCTACACCTTC CASSPRGDGVDYGYTF
. TRBJ2-1 . TRBV7-3 TGTGCCAGCAGCCCCGGACTACGGGGATTCTCCTACAATGAGCAGTTCTTC CASSPGLRGFSYNEQFF
. TRBJ2-2 . TRBV27 TGTGCCAGCAGTAAGACCGGGAACGGGGAGCTGTTTTTT CASSKTGNGELFF
. TRBJ2-7 TRBD1 TRBV2 TGTGCCAGCAGTGAGGACAGGGACTACGAGCAGTACTTC CASSEDRDYEQYF
. TRBJ2-2 . TRBV15 TGTGCCACCAGCAACGGACAATTCACCGGGGAGCTGTTTTTT CATSNGQFTGELFF
. TRBJ2-4 . TRBV11-1 TGTGCCAGCAGCTCAAAAGTGACAGCCAAAAACATTCAGTACTTC CASSSKVTAKNIQYF
. TRBJ1-2 . TRBV6-4 TGTGCCAGCAGTGACTCGAGTCGAGGTGACTATGGCTACACCTTC CASSDSSRGDYGYTF
. TRBJ2-4 TRBD1 TRBV7-9 TGTGCCAGCAGCCCCAGGACAGGGGAGGGCATTCAGTACTTC CASSPRTGEGIQYF
. TRBJ1-5 . TRBV5-4 TGTGCCAGCAGCTTGGATACCAATCAGCCCCAGCATTTT CASSLDTNQPQHF
. TRBJ2-7 TRBD2 TRBV4-2 TGTGCCAGCAGCCAGGCGGGGGCCTACGAGCAGTACTTC CASSQAGAYEQYF
. TRBJ1-2 TRBD1 TRBV4-2 TGTGCCAGCAGCCAAGAGACAGGGCCCGTTTCTGGCTACACCTTC CASSQETGPVSGYTF
. TRBJ2-1 . TRBV7-3 TGTGCCAGCACCGACACTTACAATGAGCAGTTCTTC CASTDTYNEQFF
few TRBJ2-7 . TRBV7-9 TGTGCCAGCAGCCCCAGGGTCTACGAGCAGTACTTC CASSPRVYEQYF
. TRBJ2-5 . TRBV9 TGTGCCAGCAGCGCCCATGGGGCCGACGAGACCCAGTACTTC CASSAHGADETQYF
. TRBJ2-3 . TRBV2 TGTGCCAGCTTCCCCGGGGGCACAGATACGCAGTATTTT CASFPGGTDTQYF
. TRBJ1-5 TRBD1 TRBV6-4 TGTGCCAGCAGCGAACCCCGCCCCCAGGGGGCGCGGCAGCCCCAGCATTTT CASSEPRPQGARQPQHF
. TRBJ2-2 . TRBV29-1 TGCAGCGTTGAGGGACTTTCCACCGGGGAGCTGTTTTTT CSVEGLSTGELFF
once TRBJ2-1 TRBD2 TRBV9 TGTGCCAGCAGCGTAGAGGGACTAGCTTACAATGAGCAGTTCTTC CASSVEGLAYNEQFF
. TRBJ1-2 TRBD1 TRBV5-8 TGTGCCAGCAGCTTGAGACAGGGGTCCTATGGCTACACCTTC CASSLRQGSYGYTF
. TRBJ2-7 . TRBV7-9 TGTGCCAGCAGCTTTGGGCAGAGCTCCTACGAGCAGTACTTC CASSFGQSSYEQYF
. TRBJ2-2 . TRBV3-1/TRBV3-2 TGTGCCAGCAGCCCAGGGGTAGTCGGTTTCGGGGAGCTGTTTTTT CASSPGVVGFGELFF
. TRBJ1-3 . TRBV6-5 TGTGCCAGCAGGGGTCGGAGAAACACCATATATTTT CASRGRRNTIYF
. TRBJ1-3 TRBD1 TRBV7-2 TGTGCCAGCAGCGCCGGGACAGACCGAAACACCATATATTTT CASSAGTDRNTIYF
once TRBJ2-2 . TRBV7-9 TGTGCCAGCAGCCCACCTGGGACCTCCACCGGGGAGCTGTTTTTT CASSPPGTSTGELFF
. TRBJ2-3 TRBD2 TRBV7-2 TGTGCCAGCAGGGCGGGGGGGCGTGCAGATACGCAGTATTTT CASRAGGRADTQYF
once TRBJ1-3 . TRBV3-1/TRBV3-2 TGTGCCAGCAGCGCTGGGGACCGGCGGAACACCATATATTTT CASSAGDRRNTIYF
. TRBJ1-2 . TRBV5-1 TGCGCCAGCAGCTACTTAACCGGGGAATATGGCTACACCTTC CASSYLTGEYGYTF
. TRBJ1-2 TRBD1 TRBV3-1/TRBV3-2 TGTGCCAGCAGAGAAAGGGTTGGGACAGGGGGGAATGGCTACACCTTC CASRERVGTGGNGYTF
. TRBJ2-1 TRBD1 TRBV19 TGTGCCAGTAAGGGACAGGGGTCATACAATGAGCAGTTCTTC CASKGQGSYNEQFF
. TRBJ2-7 TRBD2 TRBV6-2/TRBV6-3 TGTGCCAGCAGTCTTGGGTACGGACCGAAGCGGGGGTACGTCCGCGAGCAGTACTTC CASSLGYGPKRGYVREQYF
. TRBJ2-3 . TRBV5-8 TGTGCCAGCAGCTTATTTTACGGACAGTACACAGATACGCAGTATTTT CASSLFYGQYTDTQYF
. TRBJ1-1 . TRBV2 TGTGCCAGCAGTGCAACATTTGCCACTGAAGCTTTCTTT CASSATFATEAFF
. TRBJ2-1 TRBD1 TRBV27 TGTGCCAGCACGACTCAGGGGGCGGGTGAGCAGTTCTTC CASTTQGAGEQFF
. TRBJ1-2 . TRBV30 TGTGCCTGGAGTGTATCAGGGGTGGCCTATGGCTACACCTTC CAWSVSGVAYGYTF
once TRBJ1-3 . TRBV6-5 TGTGCCAGCAGTTATAACGGGGAAAGAAACACCATATATTTT CASSYNGERNTIYF
. TRBJ2-3 . TRBV7-9 TGTGCCAGCAGCTTAGATCGCGGGCGCACAGATACGCAGTATTTT CASSLDRGRTDTQYF
. TRBJ2-1 . TRBV7-6 TGTGCCAGCAGCTTCTCCTCCGCCTCCAATGAGCAGTTCTTC CASSFSSASNEQFF
. TRBJ1-4 . TRBV7-2 TGTGCCAGCAGCCCTAGCAGCGCCTTAAATGAAAAACTGTTTTTT CASSPSSALNEKLFF
. TRBJ1-4 TRBD1 TRBV24-1 TGTGCCACCAGTGATAGGGGGCGCGGTGAAAAACTGTTTTTT CATSDRGRGEKLFF
. TRBJ1-1 TRBD1 TRBV7-9 TGTGCCAGCAGCTTAGAAGGTGGACAGGGGTTTGGAGCTTTCTTT CASSLEGGQGFGAFF
once TRBJ1-2 . TRBV28 TGTGCCGGCCGGGACAACAACTATGGCTACACCTTC CAGRDNNYGYTF
. TRBJ1-1 . TRBV6-5 TGTGCCAGCAGGAGCGGGAGTGAAGCTTTCTTT CASRSGSEAFF
. TRBJ1-6 . TRBV2 TGTGCCAGGACAGGCCGGTATAATTCACCCCTCCACTTT CARTGRYNSPLHF
. TRBJ2-3 . TRBV5-1 TGCGCCAGCAGCCGGGACACCAGGGGCACAGATACGCAGTATTTT CASSRDTRGTDTQYF
. TRBJ2-1 . TRBV28 TGTGCCAGCATCCAGGGCCTCTCCTACAATGAGCAGTTCTTC CASIQGLSYNEQFF
once TRBJ2-7 . TRBV6-5 TGTGCCAGCTCAATCCGTTGGGGGGAGCACGAGCAGTACTTC CASSIRWGEHEQYF
. TRBJ1-1 . TRBV6-2/TRBV6-3 TGTGCCAGCAGTTACCAACGGGCGGGGAACACTGAAGCTTTCTTT CASSYQRAGNTEAFF
once TRBJ2-7 . TRBV5-5 TGTGCCAGCAGCGGGACTGCCTACGAGCAGTACTTC CASSGTAYEQYF